This T cell receptor (beta chain) derives from a study of T cells after posttransplantation cyclophosphamide. The data were produced by immunoSEQ multiplex PCR, yet TCRdb's version contains in-frame clones alone and is incomplete. The table lists roughly 21,000 clones, about 98% of them singletons. On the day of bone marrow donation, the related graft donor provided peripheral blood. Cells defined as naive were viable CD3+CD4+ or CD3+CD8+ and CCR7+CD45RA+CD45RO-CD95-CD27+CD28+. Broader study findings: Later blood repertoires were often dominated by clones from the donor CD8+ memory compartment. Recipient CMV seropositivity and CMV reactivation strongly tracked TRB clonality.

Note on this clone: Its specificity is not known.

The TCR comes from a man aged 40-49 years in good health, CMV-negative, and a related stem cell transplant donor. The sequenced sample was naive CD8+ T cells sorted from PBMCs.

The chain's CDR3 is CASSLVTTSYEQYF. DNA of the CDR3: TGTGCCAGCAGCTTAGTTACCACCAGCTACGAGCAGTACTTC. The V call is TRBV7-9, the J call TRBJ2-7; D remains ambiguous. This CDR3 region has 14 residues. Looked up from germline, CDR1 is SEHNR and CDR2 is FQNEAQ (reference sequence). The germline V and J ends were trimmed by 1 base and 3 bases, with 10 bases remaining between them.